Given below is one TCR beta chain in context. Its specificity is unknown. The patients all showed relapse after autologous stem cell transplantation, while their brentuximab vedotin exposure varied. The length of the CDR3 is 16 residues. Trimming took 2 bases from V and 3 from J; bases not matched to a gene: 7. From germline, CDR1 is SGHAT and CDR2 FQNNGV. This sample was taken from a study of PD-1 blockade in classical Hodgkin lymphoma. Study-level findings and limits: By C4D1 there was a significant rise in CD4+ TCR diversity but not in CD8+ TCR diversity. Differences between repertoires have undefined causes, possibly disease activity or prior therapy.

TCRdb keeps only in-frame clones here, not all; method: immunoSEQ multiplex PCR. The top ten hold about 10% of the sample, which has 90,000 to 95,000 clones, approximately 89% seen once. V and J are TRBV11-2 and TRBJ1-2, with 9 bases matching TRBD1. This TCR came from a human donor with classical Hodgkin lymphoma. Material: peripheral blood mononuclear cells (PBMCs), obtained before the second cycle of nivolumab. In nucleotides, the CDR3 is TGTGCCAGCAGCTTATTCCCCCGGGACAGGGACTATGGCTACACCTTC. Translation: CASSLFPRDRDYGYTF.